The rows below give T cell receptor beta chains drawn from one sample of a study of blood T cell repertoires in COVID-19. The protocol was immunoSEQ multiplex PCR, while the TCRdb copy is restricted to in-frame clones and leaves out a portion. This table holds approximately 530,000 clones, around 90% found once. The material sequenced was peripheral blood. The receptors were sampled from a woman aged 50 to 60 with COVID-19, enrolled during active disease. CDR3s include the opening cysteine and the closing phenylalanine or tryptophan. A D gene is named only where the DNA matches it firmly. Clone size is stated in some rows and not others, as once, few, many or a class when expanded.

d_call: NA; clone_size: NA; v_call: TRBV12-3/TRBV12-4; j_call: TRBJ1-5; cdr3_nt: TGTGCCAGCAGTTTTAGGGGACAGCCCCAGCATTTT; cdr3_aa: CASSFRGQPQHF
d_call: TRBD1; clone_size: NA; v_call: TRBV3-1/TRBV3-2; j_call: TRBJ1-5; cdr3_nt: TGTGCCAGCAGCCCCAGGGGGCGAAATCAGCCCCAGCATTTT; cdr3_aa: CASSPRGRNQPQHF
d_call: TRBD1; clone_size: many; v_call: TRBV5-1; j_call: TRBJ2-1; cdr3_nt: TGCGCCAGCAGCTTGGGGGACAGGGGGCCCGATGAGCAGTTCTTC; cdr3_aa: CASSLGDRGPDEQFF
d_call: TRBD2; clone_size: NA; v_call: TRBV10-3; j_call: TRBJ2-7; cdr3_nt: TGTGCCATCAGTGAACCCGGACTAGCGGGGGTATACGAGCAGTACTTC; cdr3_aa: CAISEPGLAGVYEQYF
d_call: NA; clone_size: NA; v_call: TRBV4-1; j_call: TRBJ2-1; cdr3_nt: TGCGCCAGCAGCCAAGAGTCCGGGGTTACGGTCAATGAGCAGTTCTTC; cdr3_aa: CASSQESGVTVNEQFF
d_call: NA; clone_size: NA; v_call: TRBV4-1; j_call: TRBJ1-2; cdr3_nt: TGCGCCAGCAGCCAAGTAGCAGGGGTCTATGGCTACACCTTC; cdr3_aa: CASSQVAGVYGYTF
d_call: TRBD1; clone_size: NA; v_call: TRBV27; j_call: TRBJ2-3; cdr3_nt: TGTGCCAGCAGTTTATCGGGTTTACAGGGGAGAGATACGCAGTATTTT; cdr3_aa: CASSLSGLQGRDTQYF
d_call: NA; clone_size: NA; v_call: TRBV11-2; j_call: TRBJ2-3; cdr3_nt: TGTGCCAGCAGCTTGGGAGGGGGGCCTAGCACAGATACGCAGTATTTT; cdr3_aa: CASSLGGGPSTDTQYF
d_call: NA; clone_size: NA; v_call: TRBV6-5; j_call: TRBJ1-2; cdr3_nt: TGTGCCAGCACGCGGGGCCAAGGCTACACCTTC; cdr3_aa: CASTRGQGYTF
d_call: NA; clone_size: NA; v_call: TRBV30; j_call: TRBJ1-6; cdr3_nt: TGTGCCTGGACGGCAAGGGGATATAATTCACCCCTCCACTTT; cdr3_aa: CAWTARGYNSPLHF
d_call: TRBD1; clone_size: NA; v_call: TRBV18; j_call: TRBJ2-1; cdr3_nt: TGTGCCAGCACCTCACCGGGACAGGGCCATGAGCAGTTCTTC; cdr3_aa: CASTSPGQGHEQFF